These 27 T cell receptor beta chains came from one sample sequenced in a study of Ad26.COV2.S vaccination and SARS-CoV-2 variants. The protocol was immunoSEQ multiplex PCR, while the TCRdb copy is restricted to in-frame clones and leaves out a portion. This sample has over 200,000 clones; more than 75% occur once, and the top ten carry roughly 10%. The treatment denotes: about 20 received Ad26.COV2.S at low or high dose, single or two shots; five or six received placebo; per-sample allocation not given. At day 63 after the first vaccine or placebo injection, samples were drawn. The source material was peripheral blood, sampled in a trial of Ad26.COV2.S vaccine versus placebo. The origin of the receptors is a person between 18 and 60 years old who received the Ad26.COV2.S COVID-19 vaccine or a placebo.

The gene calls are TRBV28 and TRBJ2-5; TRBD2 might be the D (6 bases). Germline V gene lookup returns CDR1 MDHEN and CDR2 SYDVKM. The length of the CDR3 is 13 residues. V was cut by 3 bases and J by 4 bases, with 9 bases left in between. The CDR3 DNA follows: TGTGCCAGCAGTTTTGGAGGGCGAGAGACCCAGTACTTC. As protein: CASSFGGRETQYF.

This clone was recorded a few times. The chain is built from TRBV5-1 and TRBJ2-3, with TRBD1 matching over 9 bases. The germline V gene encodes CDR1 SGHRS and CDR2 YFSETQ. V shed 4 bases and J 6 bases; nucleotides not matched to a gene: 15. The CDR3 is 17 residues long. This CDR3 reads CASSETLGQGMMDTQYF. CDR3 DNA: TGCGCCAGCAGCGAAACCCTGGGACAGGGTATGATGGATACGCAGTATTTT.

This clone was recorded a few times. The rearrangement joins TRBV18 to TRBJ2-7, with a tentative D call TRBD2 (5 bases). With 3 bases removed from V and 6 bases from J, the gap between germline ends came to 21 bases. In germline, CDR1 is KGHSH, CDR2 LQKENI. This CDR3 region has 16 residues. The chain's CDR3 is CASSPPRGSVTTEQYF. Written as DNA, the CDR3 is TGTGCCAGCTCACCCCCCCGAGGGTCGGTGACGACCGAGCAGTACTTC. Using reference TRBV18 and TRBJ2-7 for the parts outside the CDR3, the full variable domain is NAGVMQNPRHLVRRRGQEARLRCSPMKGHSHVYWYRQLPEEGLKFMVYLQKENIIDESGMPKERFSAEFPKEGPSILRIQQVVRGDSAAYFCASSPPRGSVTTEQYFGPGTRLTVT.

DNA for the CDR3: TGTGCCAGCAGCCAAGGGCCACGGACAGGTTTTCAGCAGTTCTTC. Its translation: CASSQGPRTGFQQFF. The chain couples TRBV14 to TRBJ2-1, with TRBD1 identical over 7 bases. V shed 1 base and J 11 bases; nucleotides not matched to a gene: 11. The CDR3 is 15 amino acids. Per the germline V gene, CDR1 is SGHDN and CDR2 is FVKESK.

The chain combines TRBV5-1 with TRBJ2-7; 7 nucleotides line up with TRBD1. CDR3 length equals 16 residues. The trim removed 4 bases at V and 3 bases at J, leaving 13 bases unmatched. CDR1 and CDR2 (germline): SGHRS, YFSETQ. The CDR3 DNA sequence: TGCGCCAGCAGCACAATCATAGGACAGGCCAGCTACGAGCAGTACTTC. Protein product: CASSTIIGQASYEQYF.

This chain connects TRBV7-3 to TRBJ2-2; 8 bases map to TRBD1. The CDR3 length is 16 residues. Trimming took 4 bases from V and 5 from J; bases not matched to a gene: 9. CDR1 is SGHTA, CDR2 FQGTGA, per germline. The CDR3 loop reads CASSSYPDRGTGELFF. CDR3 bases: TGTGCCAGCAGCTCCTACCCAGACAGGGGAACCGGGGAGCTGTTTTTT.

J is TRBJ2-1 and V is TRBV28, with TRBD2 matching over 7 bases. The CDR3 covers 16 residues. Germline CDR1 reads MDHEN; CDR2 reads SYDVKM. J was trimmed by 2 bases and V by 5 bases; bases with no gene match: 9. The CDR3 bases are TGTGCCAGCAGTCCCCCTAGCGGAGGGGCCTACAATGAGCAGTTCTTC. Translated, it gives CASSPPSGGAYNEQFF.

The rearrangement uses TRBV19 and TRBJ1-1; a possible D gene is TRBD1 (6 bases). The CDR3 is 15 residues long. Germline-derived CDR1 and CDR2 are LNHDA and SQIVND (reference sequence). The V end lost 5 bases, the J end lost 1 base, and 14 bases lay between the germline ends. CDR3 coding DNA: TGTGCCAGTAGTCCAAACGGACAGCGGAACACTGAAGCTTTCTTT. Protein: CASSPNGQRNTEAFF.

A word on this clone: This same CDR3 is encoded by further DNA sequences in the sample. The CDR3 is CATSAGETQYF. For the CDR3, the DNA is TGTGCCACCAGTGCTGGAGAGACCCAGTACTTC. The rearrangement links TRBV24-1 to TRBJ2-5, with no clear D. The germline V gene has CDR1 KGHDR and CDR2 SFDVKD. The CDR3 runs to 11 residues. V was cut by 5 bases and J by 4 bases, with 4 bases left in between.

The chain has TRBV28 and TRBJ1-4, with 10 bases matching TRBD1. J was trimmed by 7 bases and V by 1 base; bases with no gene match: 3. The CDR3 consists of 15 residues. The germline CDR1 and CDR2 sequences are MDHEN and SYDVKM. CDR3 region: CASSLYRTGGEKLFF. CDR3 nucleotide sequence: TGTGCCAGCAGTTTATACCGGACAGGGGGTGAAAAACTGTTTTTT.

The CDR3 protein is CASSGDPWDREEEKLFF. The CDR3, as DNA: TGTGCCAGCAGCGGCGACCCGTGGGACAGGGAGGAAGAAAAACTGTTTTTT. The chain carries TRBV9 and TRBJ1-4; 9 bases are a match to TRBD1. The J segment lost 8 bases and the V segment lost 3 bases, leaving 14 bases of the junction unmatched. Germline V lookup: CDR1 SGDLS, CDR2 YYNGEE. The CDR3 length is 17 residues.

V usage is TRBV11-2 and J usage is TRBJ2-3; no clear D. CDR1 is SGHAT and CDR2 is FQNNGV in the germline V gene. Trimming stripped 1 base from V and 4 bases from J, with 9 bases between. This CDR3 is built from 14 residues. CDR3 nucleotide sequence: TGTGCCAGCAGCTTAGGTTACCCCGCAGATACGCAGTATTTT. The encoded protein is CASSLGYPADTQYF.

This rearrangement joins TRBV7-2 to TRBJ2-7; D is possibly TRBD1 (6 bases). The V gene's germline CDR1 is SGHTA and CDR2 FQGNSA. The CDR3 totals 14 residues. Trimming took off 7 bases at V and 3 bases at J, with 16 bases between the two ends. The CDR3 DNA sequence: TGTGCCAGCAACCCTGGGGACACATACTACGAGCAGTACTTC. Its protein is CASNPGDTYYEQYF.

The chain is built from TRBV5-1 and TRBJ1-1; 9 positions agree with TRBD1. The V gene's germline CDR1 is SGHRS and CDR2 YFSETQ. Trimming took 2 bases from V and 1 from J; bases not matched to a gene: 3. The CDR3 spans 15 residues. CDR3 in DNA: TGCGCCAGCAGCTTAAGGACAGGGGAGAACACTGAAGCTTTCTTT. Translating it yields CASSLRTGENTEAFF.

This clone was recorded only once. The V call is TRBV4-1, the J call TRBJ2-2; D call uncertain. Germline V gene lookup returns CDR1 MGHRA and CDR2 YSYEKL. The V and J ends lost 1 base and 6 bases respectively, with 3 bases between them. The CDR3 spans 12 residues. CDR3 DNA sequence: TGCGCCAGCAGCCAAGCGGCCGGGGAGCTGTTTTTT. Residues: CASSQAAGELFF.

This clone was counted between two and nine times. This chain links TRBV7-2 with TRBJ2-7; TRBD1 matches 8 bases. The CDR3 totals 16 residues. The V gene's germline CDR1 is SGHTA and CDR2 FQGNSA. V was clipped by 0 bases and J by 2 bases; unmatched bases: 6. This CDR3 is CASSLAKTGAPYEQYF. The CDR3 DNA is TGTGCCAGCAGCTTAGCGAAGACAGGGGCCCCCTACGAGCAGTACTTC.

The V gene is TRBV6-2 or TRBV6-3, the J gene TRBJ2-5, with 12 bases fitting TRBD2. The V gene's germline CDR1 is MNHEY and CDR2 SVGEGT. This CDR3 spans 19 amino acids. Trimming removed 6 bases from V and 1 base from J; junction bases left unmatched: 15. The CDR3 region is CASSPHWLAGGPVQETQYF. In nucleotides, the CDR3 is TGTGCCAGCAGCCCCCATTGGCTAGCGGGGGGGCCGGTCCAAGAGACCCAGTACTTC.

This clone was seen only a few times. The gene calls are TRBV28 and TRBJ2-4, with D tentatively TRBD1 or TRBD2 (7 bases each). The CDR3 length is 14 residues. The V end was cut by 6 bases, the J end by 6 bases, with 15 bases between. CDR1 MDHEN and CDR2 SYDVKM come from the germline V gene. CDR3 in amino acids: CASSSGDRRNIQYF. For the CDR3, the DNA is TGTGCCAGCAGCAGCGGGGACAGACGAAACATTCAGTACTTC.

The rearrangement links TRBV4-1 to TRBJ2-7; TRBD2 matches 11 bases. CDR1 MGHRA and CDR2 YSYEKL come from the germline V gene. Trimming at V came to 4 bases and at J to 4 bases, leaving 6 bases not matched to a gene. This CDR3 spans 15 amino acids. The CDR3 DNA reads TGCGCCAGCAGCCCCTTACTAGCGGGAGAGTACGAGCAGTACTTC. The encoded protein is CASSPLLAGEYEQYF.

V is TRBV21-1 and J is TRBJ1-2. TRBV21-1 is labeled a pseudogene. CDR3 size: 14 residues. The CDR3 bases are TGTGCCAGCAGCAAAGGTGGCGGCCCCTATGGCTACACCTTC. The encoded protein is CASSKGGGPYGYTF.

The rearrangement joins TRBV27 to TRBJ2-5; TRBD1 agrees at 8 bases. This CDR3 is built from 16 residues. Germline CDR1 MNHEY, CDR2 SMNVEV (reference sequence). V dropped 3 bases and J dropped 6; count of bases not matched to a gene: 12. The CDR3 nucleotides are TGTGCCAGCAGTTTCATTTCAGGGGGCGTTGGACAGACCCAGTACTTC. This gives the protein CASSFISGGVGQTQYF.

The rearrangement joins TRBV5-1 to TRBJ2-1; 13 bases fit TRBD2. Germline loops: CDR1 SGHRS, CDR2 YFSETQ. Trimming at V came to 4 bases and at J to 0 bases, leaving 4 bases not matched to a gene. This CDR3 is 17 amino acids long. CDR3 in amino acids: CASSPWTSGSSYNEQFF. The CDR3 coding sequence is TGCGCCAGCAGCCCGTGGACTAGCGGGAGCTCCTACAATGAGCAGTTCTTC.

This chain joins TRBV6-2 or TRBV6-3 and TRBJ2-7, with TRBD1 identical over 8 bases. CDR1 is MNHEY, CDR2 SVGEGT, per germline. V shed 5 bases, J shed 7 bases, and the junction held 4 bases outside the gene matches. The CDR3 runs 12 residues. As DNA, the CDR3 is TGTGCCAGCAGTGACAGGGGCTATGAGCAGTACTTC. Protein sequence: CASSDRGYEQYF.

The chain uses TRBV5-1 and TRBJ2-5; 9 bases are shared with TRBD1. Germline V lookup: CDR1 SGHRS, CDR2 YFSETQ. The CDR3 runs 15 residues. Germline trimming cut 4 bases from V and 2 bases from J; bases unmatched to any gene: 6. CDR3 sequence: CASSNRGLDQETQYF. In nucleotides, the CDR3 is TGCGCCAGCAGCAACAGGGGGCTGGATCAAGAGACCCAGTACTTC.

The rearrangement links TRBV28 to TRBJ2-7, with 10 bases identical to TRBD2. The germline CDR1 and CDR2 sequences are MDHEN and SYDVKM. The junction had 4 bases not matched to a gene; V was cut back by 5 bases and J by 3 bases. The CDR3 length is 14 residues. The CDR3 DNA follows: TGTGCCAGCAGTATGCTAGCGGGAGACTACGAGCAGTACTTC. Its protein product is CASSMLAGDYEQYF. The full variable domain, its missing parts supplied by reference TRBV28 and TRBJ2-7, is DVKVTQSSRYLVKRTGEKVFLECVQDMDHENMFWYRQDPGLGLRLIYFSYDVKMKEKGDIPEGYSVSREKKERFSLILESASTNQTSMYLCASSMLAGDYEQYFGPGTRLTVT.

V gene TRBV6-2 or TRBV6-3 combines with J gene TRBJ1-5, with D perhaps TRBD1 (6 bases). CDR3 length equals 18 residues. CDR1 is MNHEY and CDR2 is SVGEGT in the germline V gene. V was cut by 0 bases and J by 1 base, with 16 bases left in between. The CDR3 nucleotides are TGTGCCAGCAGTTACTCGATGGAGGGGGGAAGGAGCAATCAGCCCCAGCATTTT. Translation gives CASSYSMEGGRSNQPQHF.

The chain links TRBV7-2 to TRBJ2-3; either TRBD1 or TRBD2 may fit D (5 bases each). CDR3 length equals 15 residues. The germline gives CDR1 SGHTA, CDR2 FQGNSA. Trimming took 7 bases from V and 1 from J, leaving 15 bases between them. CDR3 DNA: TGTGCCAGCACCACCGACGGGGCCCGCACAGATACGCAGTATTTT. Translated: CASTTDGARTDTQYF.